Listed below are T cell receptor beta chains from one sample, sequenced in a study of PD-L1 blockade in urothelial cancer. Sequenced by immunoSEQ multiplex PCR; TCRdb stores in-frame clones only, minus some. The sample lists roughly 120,000 clones; around nine tenths were seen once. Sequenced here: PBMCs, sampled around atezolizumab (anti-PD-L1) treatment. The receptors stem from a man in his sixties with urothelial cancer. Both conserved end residues are trimmed from each CDR3.

v_call: TRBV28; j_call: TRBJ2-5; cdr3_aa: ASSYTRGGQETQY
v_call: TRBV7-6; j_call: TRBJ2-7; cdr3_aa: ASGTGTGGLEQY
v_call: TRBV2; j_call: TRBJ2-7; cdr3_aa: ASSEAGGSGEQY
v_call: TRBV13; j_call: TRBJ1-4; cdr3_aa: ASSLDGSPATNEKLF
v_call: TRBV28; j_call: TRBJ2-7; cdr3_aa: ASSSSGLAGWSEQY
v_call: TRBV14; j_call: TRBJ1-6; cdr3_aa: ASSQGWTNLAPLH
v_call: TRBV5-6; j_call: TRBJ2-7; cdr3_aa: ASSLRGTSYGEQY
v_call: TRBV5-6; j_call: TRBJ2-1; cdr3_aa: ASSPQGRSYNEQF
v_call: TRBV11-2; j_call: TRBJ2-7; cdr3_aa: ASSSAVANSGEIYEQY
v_call: TRBV4-3; j_call: TRBJ2-5; cdr3_aa: ASTGLAGLMETQY
v_call: TRBV11-3; j_call: TRBJ2-6; cdr3_aa: ASSSPGGLAGANVLT
v_call: TRBV5-8; j_call: TRBJ2-2; cdr3_aa: ASSSTGGNTGELF
v_call: TRBV9; j_call: TRBJ2-1; cdr3_aa: ASSVAATSSPGDNEQF
v_call: TRBV30; j_call: TRBJ1-4; cdr3_aa: ACRGTNEKLF
v_call: TRBV5-4; j_call: TRBJ2-5; cdr3_aa: ASSHGAIDQETQY
v_call: TRBV6-5; j_call: TRBJ1-1; cdr3_aa: ASSPENTEAF
v_call: TRBV6-6; j_call: TRBJ2-2; cdr3_aa: ASSYSGQGGIGELF
v_call: TRBV19; j_call: TRBJ1-5; cdr3_aa: ASSSAGNGNQPQH
v_call: TRBV9; j_call: TRBJ2-3; cdr3_aa: ASSVASGQFPTDTQY
v_call: TRBV27; j_call: TRBJ2-7; cdr3_aa: ASSLYDTSYEQY
v_call: TRBV7-6; j_call: TRBJ2-1; cdr3_aa: ASSLGLAGAGEQF
v_call: TRBV19; j_call: TRBJ1-5; cdr3_aa: ASTLGGMDQPQH
v_call: TRBV28; j_call: TRBJ1-1; cdr3_aa: ASSFVQVPEAF
v_call: TRBV29-1; j_call: TRBJ2-7; cdr3_aa: SMLGGQGLGDEQY
v_call: TRBV11-2; j_call: TRBJ2-1; cdr3_aa: ASSPPSSGSAEQF
v_call: TRBV30; j_call: TRBJ2-7; cdr3_aa: AWGLGGVSYEQY
v_call: TRBV29-1; j_call: TRBJ2-2; cdr3_aa: SVQGQVNTGELF
v_call: TRBV7-2; j_call: TRBJ1-1; cdr3_aa: ASSLGVSGGLHTEAF
v_call: TRBV29-1; j_call: TRBJ2-3; cdr3_aa: SVETSGWGTDTQY
v_call: TRBV7-2; j_call: TRBJ1-2; cdr3_aa: ASSLENRGFSGYT
v_call: TRBV10-3; j_call: TRBJ1-3; cdr3_aa: AISESFTGTGNTIY
v_call: TRBV21-1; j_call: TRBJ2-1; cdr3_aa: ASSKQQSSYNEQF
v_call: TRBV10-3; j_call: TRBJ1-2; cdr3_aa: AARGSGALVNYGYT
v_call: TRBV6-5; j_call: TRBJ2-3; cdr3_aa: ASSYSRLDTQY
v_call: TRBV5-1; j_call: TRBJ2-1; cdr3_aa: ASSPGMTYNEQF
v_call: TRBV11-3; j_call: TRBJ1-1; cdr3_aa: ASSRTGEVGNTEAF
v_call: TRBV19; j_call: TRBJ2-2; cdr3_aa: ASSSQGYTGELF
v_call: TRBV18; j_call: TRBJ2-2; cdr3_aa: ASSPSEPRGNTGELF
v_call: TRBV5-1; j_call: TRBJ2-7; cdr3_aa: ASTFIGTAPGEQY
v_call: TRBV5-6; j_call: TRBJ1-2; cdr3_aa: ASSGDINYGYT
v_call: TRBV13; j_call: TRBJ2-7; cdr3_aa: ASSLTTGVEQY
v_call: TRBV28; j_call: TRBJ2-1; cdr3_aa: ASSAPRTSGRGSNEQF
v_call: TRBV11-2; j_call: TRBJ2-3; cdr3_aa: ASSLDLEAPGGGTDTQY
v_call: TRBV19; j_call: TRBJ2-7; cdr3_aa: ASSIVTGQNHEQY
v_call: TRBV5-1; j_call: TRBJ2-6; cdr3_aa: ASSFKGTDSGANVLT
v_call: TRBV6-1; j_call: TRBJ2-1; cdr3_aa: ASSPQGEDYNEQF